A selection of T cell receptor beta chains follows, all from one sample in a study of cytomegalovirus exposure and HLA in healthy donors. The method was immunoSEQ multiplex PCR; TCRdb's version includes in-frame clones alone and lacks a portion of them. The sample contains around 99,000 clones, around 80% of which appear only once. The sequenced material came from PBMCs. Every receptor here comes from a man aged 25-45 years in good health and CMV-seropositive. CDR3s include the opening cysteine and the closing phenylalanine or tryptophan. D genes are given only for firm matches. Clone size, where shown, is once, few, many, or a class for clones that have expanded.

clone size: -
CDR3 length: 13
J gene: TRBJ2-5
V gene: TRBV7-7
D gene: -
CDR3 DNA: TGTGCTAGCAGCTTAGCAGGCGGGGAGACCCAGTACTTC
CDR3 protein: CASSLAGGETQYF

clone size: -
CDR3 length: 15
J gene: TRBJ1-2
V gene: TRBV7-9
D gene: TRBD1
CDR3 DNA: TGTGCCAGCAGCTTTGGGTCCACAGGGGGCCATGGCTACACCTTC
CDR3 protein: CASSFGSTGGHGYTF

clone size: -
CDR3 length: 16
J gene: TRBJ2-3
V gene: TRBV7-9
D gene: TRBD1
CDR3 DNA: TGTTCCAGCAGCTTAGTGAGAGGGGGCTTAACAGATACGCAGTATTTT
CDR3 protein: CSSSLVRGGLTDTQYF

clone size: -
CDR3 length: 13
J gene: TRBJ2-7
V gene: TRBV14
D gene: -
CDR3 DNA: TGTGCCAGCAGCCCCCGGACCGGGGGAAGGCAGTACTTC
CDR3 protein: CASSPRTGGRQYF

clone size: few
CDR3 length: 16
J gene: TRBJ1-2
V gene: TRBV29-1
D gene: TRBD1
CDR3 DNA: TGCAGCGTTGGCGGGACAGGGGGATTGCCTAACTATGGCTACACCTTC
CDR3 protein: CSVGGTGGLPNYGYTF

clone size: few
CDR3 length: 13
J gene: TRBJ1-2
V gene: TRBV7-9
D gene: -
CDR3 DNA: TGTTCCAGCAGCCACAGATCAGACTATGGCTACACCTTC
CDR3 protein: CSSSHRSDYGYTF

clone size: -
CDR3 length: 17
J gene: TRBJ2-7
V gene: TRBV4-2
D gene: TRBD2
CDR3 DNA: TGTGCCAGCAGCCAGACGCTCCTAGCGGGGGGCTCCTACGAGCAGTACTTC
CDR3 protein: CASSQTLLAGGSYEQYF

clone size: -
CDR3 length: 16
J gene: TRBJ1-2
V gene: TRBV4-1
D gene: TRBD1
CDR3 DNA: TGCGCCAGCAGCCCTCCTCGGGCAGGGGGCTACTATGGCTACACCTTC
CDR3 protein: CASSPPRAGGYYGYTF

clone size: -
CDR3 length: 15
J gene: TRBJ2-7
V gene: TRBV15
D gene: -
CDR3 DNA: TGTGCCACCAGCAGGTCAATAGAAGCGAACTACGAGCAGTACTTC
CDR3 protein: CATSRSIEANYEQYF

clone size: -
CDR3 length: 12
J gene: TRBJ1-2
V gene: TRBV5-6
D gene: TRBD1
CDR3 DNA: TGTGCCAGCAGCTTGGGACAGGGTATTTACACCTTC
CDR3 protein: CASSLGQGIYTF

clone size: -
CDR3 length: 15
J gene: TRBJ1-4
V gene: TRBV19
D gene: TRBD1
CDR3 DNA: TGTGCCAGTAGTAGTTACAGGGGGCGCGAGGGAAAACTGTTTTTT
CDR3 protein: CASSSYRGREGKLFF

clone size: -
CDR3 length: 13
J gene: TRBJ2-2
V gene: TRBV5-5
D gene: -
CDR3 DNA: TGTGCCAGCAGCATACAGGGCTGGGGGGAGCTGTTTTTT
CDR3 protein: CASSIQGWGELFF

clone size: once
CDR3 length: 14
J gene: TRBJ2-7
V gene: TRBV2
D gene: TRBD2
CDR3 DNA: TGTGCCAGCAGGGGACTAGCGGACCCCTACGAGCAGTACTTC
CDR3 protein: CASRGLADPYEQYF

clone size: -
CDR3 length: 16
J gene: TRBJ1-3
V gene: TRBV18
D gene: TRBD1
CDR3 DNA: TGTGCCAGCTCACCAAAGGGGGCTGAGTCTGGAAACACCATATATTTT
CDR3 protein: CASSPKGAESGNTIYF

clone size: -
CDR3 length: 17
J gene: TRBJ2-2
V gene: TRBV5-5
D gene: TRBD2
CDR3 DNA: TGTGCCAGCAGCCCCACTCAAAGCGGGGCGAACACCGGGGAGCTGTTTTTT
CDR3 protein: CASSPTQSGANTGELFF

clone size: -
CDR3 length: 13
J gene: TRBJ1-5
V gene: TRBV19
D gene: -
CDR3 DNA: TGTGCCATCTCACAGGGCTCAGGGCAGCCCCAGCATTTT
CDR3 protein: CAISQGSGQPQHF

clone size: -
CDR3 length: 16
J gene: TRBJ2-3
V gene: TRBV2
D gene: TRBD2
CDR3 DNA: TGTGCCAGCACCGAGAGGCTAGCGGTGATCACAGATACGCAGTATTTT
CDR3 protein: CASTERLAVITDTQYF

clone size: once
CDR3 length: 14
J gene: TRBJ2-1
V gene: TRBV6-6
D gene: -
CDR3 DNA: TGTGCCAGCAGTTACCAATCCGAGGGCCATGAGCAGTTCTTC
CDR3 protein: CASSYQSEGHEQFF

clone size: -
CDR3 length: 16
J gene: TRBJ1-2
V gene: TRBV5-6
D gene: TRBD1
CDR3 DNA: TGTGCCAGCAGCTTGCAGAGTAACAGGGGGTCGCGCCGCTACACCTTC
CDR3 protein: CASSLQSNRGSRRYTF

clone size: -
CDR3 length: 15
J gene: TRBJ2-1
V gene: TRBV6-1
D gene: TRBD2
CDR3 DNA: TGTGCCAGCAGTGAGGGGGCGGGGGGGCCCCATGAGCAGTTCTTC
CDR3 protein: CASSEGAGGPHEQFF

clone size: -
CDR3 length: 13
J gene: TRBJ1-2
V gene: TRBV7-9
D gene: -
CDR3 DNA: TGTGCCAGCAGCCCAGCGGCCGTCTATGGCTACACCTTC
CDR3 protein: CASSPAAVYGYTF

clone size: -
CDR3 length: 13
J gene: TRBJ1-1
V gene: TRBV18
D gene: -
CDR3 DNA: TGTGCCAGCTCACCAGGACAGAACACTGAAGCTTTCTTT
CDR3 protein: CASSPGQNTEAFF

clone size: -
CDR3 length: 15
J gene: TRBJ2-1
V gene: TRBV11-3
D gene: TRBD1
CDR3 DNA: TGTGCCAGCAGCGCCGGGACAGGTTTATACAATGAGCAGTTCTTC
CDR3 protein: CASSAGTGLYNEQFF

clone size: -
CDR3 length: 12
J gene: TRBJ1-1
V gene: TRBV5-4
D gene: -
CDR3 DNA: TGTGCCAGCAGCTTGGTGGGGAGAGAAGCTTTCTTT
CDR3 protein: CASSLVGREAFF

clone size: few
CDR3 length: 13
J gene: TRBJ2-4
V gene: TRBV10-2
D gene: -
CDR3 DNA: TGCGCCAGCAGTACCGGGACCCCGGGGGTTCAGTACTTC
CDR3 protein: CASSTGTPGVQYF

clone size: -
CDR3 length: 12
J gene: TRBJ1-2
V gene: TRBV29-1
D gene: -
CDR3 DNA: TGCAGCGCTCAAGACACTAACTATGGCTACACCTTC
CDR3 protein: CSAQDTNYGYTF

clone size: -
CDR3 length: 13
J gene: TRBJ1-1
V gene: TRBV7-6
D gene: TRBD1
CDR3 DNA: TGTGCCAGCAGCTGGGACAGGGCAACTGAAGCTTTCTTT
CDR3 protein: CASSWDRATEAFF

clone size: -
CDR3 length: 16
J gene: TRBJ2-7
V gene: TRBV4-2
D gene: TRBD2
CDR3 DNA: TGTGCCAGCAGCCAAGACAACGGGGGGACCGCCTACGAGCAGTACTTC
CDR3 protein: CASSQDNGGTAYEQYF

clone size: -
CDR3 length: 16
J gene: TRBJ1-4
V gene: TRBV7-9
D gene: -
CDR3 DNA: TGTTCCAGCAGCTTAGAATCGAACAGAGCCCCGGTGGAACTGTTTTTT
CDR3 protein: CSSSLESNRAPVELFF

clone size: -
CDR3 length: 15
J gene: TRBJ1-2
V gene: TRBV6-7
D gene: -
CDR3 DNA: TGTGCCAGCAGTTACTCGACACACCGTAACTATGGCTACACCTTC
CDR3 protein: CASSYSTHRNYGYTF

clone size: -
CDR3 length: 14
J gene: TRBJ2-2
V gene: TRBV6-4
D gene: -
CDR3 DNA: TGTGCCAGCAGAGAACAGGTGGTCGGCGGGGAGCTGTTTTTT
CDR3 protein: CASREQVVGGELFF

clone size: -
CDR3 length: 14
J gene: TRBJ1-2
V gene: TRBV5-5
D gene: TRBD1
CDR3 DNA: TGTGCCAGCAGCCCAGACTCAGGGGGCTGGGGCTACACCTTC
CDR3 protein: CASSPDSGGWGYTF

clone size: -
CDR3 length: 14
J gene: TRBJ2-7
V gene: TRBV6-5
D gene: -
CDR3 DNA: TGTGCCAGCAGTGAAACGGACAGAGTCTACGAGCAGTACTTC
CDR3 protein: CASSETDRVYEQYF

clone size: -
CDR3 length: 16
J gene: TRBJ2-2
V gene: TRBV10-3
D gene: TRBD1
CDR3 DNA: TGTGCCATCAGTGAAAGGGGGCAGCAGAACACCGGGGAGCTGTTTTTT
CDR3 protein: CAISERGQQNTGELFF

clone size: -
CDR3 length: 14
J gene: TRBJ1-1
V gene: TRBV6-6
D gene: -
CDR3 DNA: TGTGCCAGCAGTTACTCAGAGGGTTACACTGAAGCTTTCTTT
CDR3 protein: CASSYSEGYTEAFF

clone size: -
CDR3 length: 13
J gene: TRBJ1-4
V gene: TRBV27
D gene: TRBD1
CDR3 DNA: TGTGCCAGCAGGAGGGGACAGAGTGAAAAACTGTTTTTT
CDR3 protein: CASRRGQSEKLFF

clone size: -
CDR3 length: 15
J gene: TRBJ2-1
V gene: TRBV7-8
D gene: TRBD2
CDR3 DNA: TGTGCCAGCAGCCAACTAGCGGGGGGGTACAATGAGCAGTTCTTC
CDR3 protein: CASSQLAGGYNEQFF

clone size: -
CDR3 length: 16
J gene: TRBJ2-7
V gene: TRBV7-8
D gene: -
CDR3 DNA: TGTGCCAGCAGCTTATTTGCGGGGACGAGCTCCTACGAGCAGTACTTC
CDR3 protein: CASSLFAGTSSYEQYF

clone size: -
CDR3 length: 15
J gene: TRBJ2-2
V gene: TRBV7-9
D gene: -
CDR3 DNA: TGTTCCAGCAGCTCGGGGGACCGTACCACCGGGGAGCTGTTTTTT
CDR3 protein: CSSSSGDRTTGELFF

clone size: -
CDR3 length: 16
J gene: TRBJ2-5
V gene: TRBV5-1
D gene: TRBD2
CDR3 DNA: TGCGCCAGCAGCTTGGCGAGCGGGGGGAACCAAGAGACCCAGTACTTC
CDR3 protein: CASSLASGGNQETQYF

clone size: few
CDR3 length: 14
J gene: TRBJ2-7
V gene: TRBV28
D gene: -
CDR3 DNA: TGTGCCAGCAGTTTTCGGAGGGCTCGGCACGAGCAGTACTTC
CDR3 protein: CASSFRRARHEQYF

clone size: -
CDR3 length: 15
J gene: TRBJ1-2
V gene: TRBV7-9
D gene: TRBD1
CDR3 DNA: TGTGCCAGCAGTTCGGGGACAGGGGGCATCGATGGCTACACCTTC
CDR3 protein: CASSSGTGGIDGYTF

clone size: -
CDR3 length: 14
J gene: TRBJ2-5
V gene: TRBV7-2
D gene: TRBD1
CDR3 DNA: TGTGCCAGCAGCCCGACAGGGGTTCAAGAGACCCAGTACTTC
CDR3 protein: CASSPTGVQETQYF

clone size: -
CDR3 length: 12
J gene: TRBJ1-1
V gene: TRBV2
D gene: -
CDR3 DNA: TGTGCCAGCGACACCGGGGGACCGGATGCTTTCTTT
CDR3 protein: CASDTGGPDAFF

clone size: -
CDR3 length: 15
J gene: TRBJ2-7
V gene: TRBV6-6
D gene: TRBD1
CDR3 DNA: TGTGCCAGCAGTTACCGCGACAGGGCCGGAAACGAGCAGTACTTC
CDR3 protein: CASSYRDRAGNEQYF

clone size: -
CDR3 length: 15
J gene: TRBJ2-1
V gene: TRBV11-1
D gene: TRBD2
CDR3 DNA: TGTGCCAGCATTTGGGCGGGGGGGTCCTACAATGAGCAGTTCTTC
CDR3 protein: CASIWAGGSYNEQFF

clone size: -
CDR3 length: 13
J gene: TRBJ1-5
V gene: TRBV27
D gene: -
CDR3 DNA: TGTGCCAGCAGTTTAGCAGGGTATCAGCCCCAGCATTTT
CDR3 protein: CASSLAGYQPQHF

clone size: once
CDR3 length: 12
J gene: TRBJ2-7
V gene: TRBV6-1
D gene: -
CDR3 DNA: TGTGCCAGCAGTGAATCGAGCTACGAGCAGTACTTC
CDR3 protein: CASSESSYEQYF

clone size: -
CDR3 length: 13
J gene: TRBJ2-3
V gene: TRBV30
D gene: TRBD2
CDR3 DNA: TGTGCCTGGAGTCGGGGGGGTCCAGATACGCAGTATTTT
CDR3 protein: CAWSRGGPDTQYF

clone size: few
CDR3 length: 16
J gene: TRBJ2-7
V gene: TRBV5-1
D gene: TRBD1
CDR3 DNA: TGCGCCAGCAGCTTGGGGGTCAGGGGGAGTAACTACGAGCAGTACTTC
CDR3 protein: CASSLGVRGSNYEQYF

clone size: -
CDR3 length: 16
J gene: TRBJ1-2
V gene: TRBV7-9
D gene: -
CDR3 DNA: TGTGCCAGCAGCTTATTTGGACGGGAGAAGATCTATGGCTACACCTTC
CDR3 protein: CASSLFGREKIYGYTF

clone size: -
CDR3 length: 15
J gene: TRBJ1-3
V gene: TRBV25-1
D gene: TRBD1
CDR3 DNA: TGTGCCAGCAGTGGGACAGGAAATTCTGGAAACACCATATATTTT
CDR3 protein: CASSGTGNSGNTIYF

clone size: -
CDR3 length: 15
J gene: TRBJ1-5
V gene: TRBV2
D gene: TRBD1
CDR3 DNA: TGTGCCAGCAGGCCGAGGACAGGGTCCAATCAGCCCCAGCATTTT
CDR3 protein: CASRPRTGSNQPQHF

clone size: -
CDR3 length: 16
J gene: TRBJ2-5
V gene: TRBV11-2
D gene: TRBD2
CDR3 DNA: TGTGCCAGCAGAAAACTAGCGGGGGGGCGTTTTAGGACCCAGTACTTC
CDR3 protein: CASRKLAGGRFRTQYF

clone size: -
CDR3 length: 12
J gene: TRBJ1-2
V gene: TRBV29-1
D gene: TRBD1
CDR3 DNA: TGCAGCGTTTCCGGGACAGGATATGGCTACACCTTC
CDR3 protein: CSVSGTGYGYTF

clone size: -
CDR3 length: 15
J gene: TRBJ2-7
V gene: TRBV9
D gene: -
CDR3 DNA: TGTGCCAGCAGCGTAAATCCGGCAGGGTTTTACGAGCAGTACTTC
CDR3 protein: CASSVNPAGFYEQYF

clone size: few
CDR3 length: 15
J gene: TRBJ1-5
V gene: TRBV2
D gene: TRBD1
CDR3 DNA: TGTGCCAGCAGGAAGACGGGACAGGTCAATCAGCCCCAGCATTTT
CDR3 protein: CASRKTGQVNQPQHF

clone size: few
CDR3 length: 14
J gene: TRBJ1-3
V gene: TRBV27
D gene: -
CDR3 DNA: TGTGCCAGCAGTTTAAATCTCTCTGGAAACACCATATATTTT
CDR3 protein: CASSLNLSGNTIYF

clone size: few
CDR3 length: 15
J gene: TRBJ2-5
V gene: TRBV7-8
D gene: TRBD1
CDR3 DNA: TGTGCCAGCAGCAGAGAGACAGGGAACCAAGAGACCCAGTACTTC
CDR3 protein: CASSRETGNQETQYF

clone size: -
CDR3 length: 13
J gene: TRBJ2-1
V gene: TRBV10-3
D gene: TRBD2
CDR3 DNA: TGTGCCATCAGTGGAGCCGGGGGGAATGAGCAGTTCTTC
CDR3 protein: CAISGAGGNEQFF